This T cell receptor beta chain was sequenced in a study of response to subunit inactivated influenza vaccine. TCRdb fed the RT-PCR reads into MiXCR, producing one record per CDR3 protein. The table lists roughly 700,000 distinct CDR3 sequences, 11% to 15% of them singletons, with less than 7% in the top ten. This clonotype appeared a few times. No antigen is known for it. The study's findings and limits: Each seasonal influenza vaccination, the authors suggested, recruits few new T cells.

V was shortened by 5 bases and J by 2 bases, with 15 bases between the two germline ends. The CDR3 runs to 15 residues. The J gene is TRBJ1-2, the V gene TRBV12-3 or TRBV12-4; no reliable D call. This TCR derives from a man between 50 and 59 years old who received an inactivated influenza vaccine. This specimen was PBMCs from blood, taken less than 15 days before vaccination. CDR3 sequence: CASSQAERRNYGYTF. In DNA, the CDR3 is TGTGCCAGCAGTCAAGCGGAGAGGCGGAACTATGGCTACACCTTC.